The 6 T cell receptor beta chains below come from one sample, sequenced in a study of blood T cell repertoires in COVID-19 (dated by TCRdb to 2018 to 2021). Library generation was performed with the immunoSEQ multiplex PCR assay. TCRdb carries this immuneACCESS record with in-frame sequences only. Its versions omit some clonotypes, under half of them owing to an unresolved V gene in the studies checked, with the rest unexplained. This sample has approximately 150,000 clones in its table, and approximately 86% of those were observed once. The ten most abundant clones make up about 4% of the sample. Sequencing input: peripheral blood. The receptor source for this set is an older woman with active or convalescent COVID-19.

The rearrangement joins TRBV6-2 or TRBV6-3 to TRBJ1-2; TRBD1 is a possible D gene (6 bases). This CDR3 contains 18 residues. Trimming removed 2 bases at V and 0 bases at J, with 19 bases between. CDR1 is MNHEY, CDR2 SVGEGT, per germline. CDR3 coding DNA: TGTGCCAGCAGTTACCTCACACGACAGGAAAAGACTAACTATGGCTACACCTTC. Translating it yields CASSYLTRQEKTNYGYTF.

The chain combines TRBV5-1 with TRBJ1-2, with D uncertain. Trimming pared 2 bases from V and 0 bases from J, leaving 14 bases between. This CDR3 is built from 16 residues. Germline V gene lookup returns CDR1 SGHRS and CDR2 YFSETQ. CDR3 sequence: CASSLWEAAANYGYTF. The CDR3 nucleotides are TGCGCCAGCAGCTTATGGGAAGCGGCGGCTAACTATGGCTACACCTTC.

This clone is a singleton in its sample. CDR3 nucleotide sequence: TGTGCCAGCAGCTTACTTTGGCGGGCCGGGGAGCTGTTTTTT. Translated: CASSLLWRAGELFF. The V and J genes are TRBV7-2 and TRBJ2-2, with D perhaps TRBD2 (5 bases). CDR3 size: 14 residues. The V end lost 2 bases, the J end lost 6 bases, and 10 bases lay between the germline ends. Germline V gives CDR1 SGHTA, CDR2 FQGNSA.

The chain couples TRBV7-2 to TRBJ1-2, with 9 bases fitting TRBD1. Germline V gene sequence: CDR1 SGHTA, CDR2 FQGNSA. V was pared by 5 bases and J by 4 bases, with 8 bases of the junction left unmatched. The CDR3 is 15 residues long. The CDR3 DNA follows: TGTGCCAGCAGCCAACAGGGGGCGTCTCCCTATGGCTACACCTTC. Its translation: CASSQQGASPYGYTF.

The chain links TRBV5-1 to TRBJ1-1; D remains ambiguous. The germline V gene encodes CDR1 SGHRS and CDR2 YFSETQ. V lost 2 bases and J lost 4, with 9 bases in between. The CDR3 consists of 13 residues. CDR3 region: CASSFNEPTEAFF. The CDR3 DNA is TGCGCCAGCAGCTTTAACGAGCCCACTGAAGCTTTCTTT.

The chain uses TRBV30 and TRBJ2-1, with 12 bases identical to TRBD2. CDR3 size: 15 residues. J lost 10 bases, V lost 5 bases, and 12 bases had no gene match. Germline V gene data show CDR1 as GTSNPN and CDR2 as SVGIG (reference sequence). In DNA form, the CDR3 reads TGTGCCTGGCGGGGGACTAGCGGGCCCAGGGGGGAGCAGTTCTTC. This sequence encodes CAWRGTSGPRGEQFF.